This T cell receptor beta chain was profiled in a study of neurological immune-mediated disorders. Study outcomes and limitations: HTLV-1-associated myelopathy displayed the greatest TCR clonal expansion, and multiple sclerosis exhibited the smallest, lower than that of healthy controls. Private repertoires in all groups were suggested by the finding that expanded clones across subjects shared no CDR3 amino acid sequences.

Trimming removed 8 bases from V and 1 base from J, with 14 bases in between. The CDR3 contains 14 residues. The germline V gene has CDR1 MNHEY and CDR2 SVGEGT. Over 200 million TCR-beta sequences (from 15-18 subjects) were yielded by each sequencing run. TCRdb processed the 5' RACE reads anew with MiXCR; each CDR3 protein has one entry. The sample lists over 65,000 distinct CDR3 sequences; 2.5% to 3% were seen once. This clonotype was detected ten times or more. What it binds is unknown. A total of 2 million PBMCs stored at -80 degrees C provided the unsorted libraries. The gene calls are TRBV6-2 or TRBV6-3 and TRBJ1-2, with a weak D call TRBD1 (6 bases). The receptor was derived from a woman in her twenties or thirties with multiple sclerosis. Sequencing was carried out using PBMCs. In DNA, the CDR3 is TGTGCCAGCGGCCTGGACAGTCATAACTATGGCTACACCTTC. This translates into CASGLDSHNYGYTF.